This T cell receptor beta chain was found in a study of shared T cell receptors in the human thymus listed by TCRdb under 2021. For context, the study as a whole: The study examined how self-reactive, shared T-cell receptor alpha chains are generated in the human thymus.

The sample holds a few counts of this clone. Its antigen target is currently unknown. No clone much larger than this one lies a single base away; base qualities are absent. Libraries were prepared through the immunoSEQ multiplex PCR assay. In TCRdb, the immuneACCESS table is reduced to in-frame sequences with V and J assigned. These tables do not hold every clone; where another copy was compared, an unresolved V gene accounts for under half, and the others remain unexplained. Present in this sample are about 660,000 clones, around 87% of which were seen just once. 0.009% to 0.0095% of the sample is taken by the ten largest. From the cysteine through the phenylalanine, the CDR3 covers 14 amino acids. CDR3 DNA only is kept here, 42 bases in frame from base 1. The germline V gene provides CDR1 SGHRS and CDR2 YFSETQ. Trimming at the junction amounts to 2 bases on V and 0 bases on J, and the germline ends lie 8 bases apart.

These data also formed part of another study, on human thymus T cells. The second study's authors report: Donors were immunologically healthy infants undergoing open corrective cardiac surgery for congenital heart defects in Finland. The thymus tissue came from surgical resects taken out during corrective cardiac surgery. V and J gene segment usage appeared biased in both thymic and peripheral blood repertoires. The related research found that thymic TCR repertoires overlapped highly between unrelated individuals. The study described the TCR alpha and beta repertoires in roughly 8 infant thymus samples and a few matching peripheral blood samples. The cohort included six male and a couple of female infants, with donor ages spanning 7 to 244 days. Thymocytes were mechanically released from the tissue and were stored as pellets of roughly 9-33 million cells at -70 degrees C. A QIAsymphony instrument was used to extract genomic DNA from the frozen cell pellets. The immunoSEQ multiplex PCR assay was used to amplify the TCRB and TCRAD loci from a standardized quantity of quality-controlled genomic DNA. The V(D)J region was spanned by amplicons of a length sufficient to cover the CDR3 and to identify V and J genes. Through the commercial immunoSEQ service, the amplicons were sequenced on an Illumina platform. Corrections for primer bias and sequencing errors followed previously described methods, while TCRAD and TCRB definitions were based on the IMGT database. The repertoires were analysed using immunoSEQ Analyzer 3.0 and VDJTools for basic statistics, V/J segment usage, diversity estimates, rarefaction and pairwise overlap. To estimate diversity, the Chao1, ChaoE, Efron-Thisted, Shannon and inverse Simpson indices were applied, and diversity was also estimated on datasets down-sampled to the smallest sample. For repertoire overlap, CDR3 nucleotide sequence, V gene and J gene had to match strictly, and clustering was done by Jaccard-based multidimensional scaling. On average, roughly 740,000 unique TCRB clonotypes were obtained from thymus samples, compared with approximately 84,000 from blood samples.

The source material was thymocytes. The chain employs TRBV5-1 and TRBJ1-2; no D gene call is confident. The source of this sequence is a boy in the first two years of life with a congenital heart defect. Donor details come from another sample of the same person, matched by shared clones. The DNA is TGCGCCAGCAGCTTTCAGGATACTAACTATGGCTACACCTTC. It codes for CASSFQDTNYGYTF. The entire variable domain, with the stretches around the CDR3 drawn from the reference TRBV5-1 and TRBJ1-2 proteins, is KAGVTQTPRYLIKTRGQQVTLSCSPISGHRSVSWYQQTPGQGLQFLFEYFSETQRNKGNFPGRFSGRQFSNSRSEMNVSTLELGDSALYLCASSFQDTNYGYTFGSGTRLTVV.